Shown below are 10 T cell receptor beta chains from a single sample sequenced in a study of CD8+CD57+ T cells in acquired aplastic anemia. Sequencing involved patients with CD8+CD57+ cell expansion previously shown by flow cytometry. Template material for TCR beta VDJ and CDR3 profiling consisted of genomic DNA. TCRdb re-called the reads through MiXCR, storing one row per CDR3 protein. This repertoire shows about 200,000 distinct CDR3 sequences, 55% to 65% found once; its top ten account for around three fifths. The sample taken for sequencing was sorted CD4+, CD8+, or CD8+CD57+ T cells (not recorded which) from PBMCs. The receptors were sampled from a human donor with aplastic anemia.

This clonotype was counted at least ten times. The chain has TRBV10-1 and TRBJ2-2; TRBD1 or TRBD2 may be the D gene (5 bases each). The germline gives CDR1 WNHNN, CDR2 SYGVQD (reference sequence). This CDR3 is built from 13 residues. The V end was cut by 0 bases, the J end by 6 bases, with 5 bases between. The CDR3 here is CASSESGAGELFF. As DNA, the CDR3 is TGCGCCAGCAGTGAGTCGGGGGCCGGGGAGCTGTTTTTT.

This rearrangement joins TRBV9 to TRBJ2-1, with 9 bases that match TRBD2. There are 15 residues in the CDR3. The junction had 2 bases not matched to a gene; V was cut back by 0 bases and J by 4 bases. Germline CDR1 is SGDLS and CDR2 is YYNGEE. The CDR3 DNA sequence: TGTGCCAGCAGCGTAGAGACTAGCGGATACAATGAGCAGTTCTTC. Residues: CASSVETSGYNEQFF. Using reference TRBV9 and TRBJ2-1 for the parts outside the CDR3, the full variable domain is DSGVTQTPKHLITATGQRVTLRCSPRSGDLSVYWYQQSLDQGLQFLIQYYNGEERAKGNILERFSAQQFPDLHSELNLSSLELGDSALYFCASSVETSGYNEQFFGPGTRLTVL.

This clonotype was counted a single time. This chain connects TRBV29-1 to TRBJ2-1, with TRBD2 identical over 7 bases. Trimming cost V 6 bases and J 9 bases; bases outside gene matches: 14. CDR3 size: 14 residues. Looked up from germline, CDR1 is SQVTM and CDR2 is ANQGSEA. The CDR3 here is CSVGGAGVSSEQFF. The CDR3 region has the DNA TGCAGCGTCGGTGGGGCGGGAGTATCGAGTGAGCAGTTCTTC.

This sequence joins TRBV7-9 and TRBJ1-1, with D maybe TRBD1 (6 bases). CDR1 is SEHNR, CDR2 FQNEAQ, per germline (reference sequence). The V gene lost 6 bases and the J gene lost 4 bases, with 15 bases spanning the gap. This CDR3 comprises 14 residues. In DNA, the CDR3 is TGTGCCAGCAGTTCCACAGGGATTGCCACTGAAGCTTTCTTT. Translating it yields CASSSTGIATEAFF.

Remarks on this clonotype: The junction shows a germline mismatch at one end, possibly a read error. The chain is built from TRBV10-2 and TRBJ1-6; weak D call: TRBD1 (6 bases). Germline lookup yields CDR1 WSHSY and CDR2 SAAADI. This CDR3 has 15 residues. CDR3 DNA sequence: TGTGCCAGCAGCTCGACAGGTAACGTCGATTCACCCCTCCACTTT. It is translated as CASSSTGNVDSPLHF.

This clonotype appeared a few times. This sequence joins TRBV24-1 and TRBJ2-5; D is perhaps TRBD1 (6 bases). Per germline, CDR1 KGHDR and CDR2 SFDVKD. The CDR3 sequence is 15 residues long. V was trimmed by 2 bases and J by 0 bases, leaving 9 bases between them. The chain's CDR3 is CATSDSRTDQETQYF. As DNA, the CDR3 is TGTGCCACCAGTGATTCTAGGACAGACCAAGAGACCCAGTACTTC.

This clonotype was seen only a few times. The chain joins TRBV27 to TRBJ1-4, with D possibly matching TRBD1 (6 bases). The V end lost 7 bases, the J end lost 7 bases, and 19 bases lay between the germline ends. The V gene's germline CDR1 is MNHEY and CDR2 SMNVEV (reference sequence). The CDR3 is 15 residues long. CDR3 in amino acids: CASTLGQYAIEKLFF. The CDR3 nucleotides read TGTGCCAGCACCTTAGGACAGTACGCTATTGAAAAACTGTTTTTT. The full variable domain, completed using reference TRBV27 and TRBJ1-4, is EAQVTQNPRYLITVTGKKLTVTCSQNMNHEYMSWYRQDPGLGLRQIYYSMNVEVTDKGDVPEGYKVSRKEKRNFPLILESPSPNQTSLYFCASTLGQYAIEKLFFGSGTQLSVL.

This chain uses TRBV11-2 with TRBJ2-7; D call uncertain. V shed 0 bases and J shed 3 bases, with 12 bases lying between them. This CDR3 contains 15 residues. Germline CDR1 and CDR2: SGHAT and FQNNGV. For the CDR3, the DNA is TGTGCCAGCAGCTTAGATCGCTCGGCTATCTACGAGCAGTACTTC. Amino acids: CASSLDRSAIYEQYF.

This clonotype has a count of ten or more. The V call is TRBV2, the J call TRBJ2-2; TRBD1 matches 12 bases. The CDR3 has 15 residues. Germline CDR1 and CDR2: SNHLY and FYNNEI. V shed 6 bases, J shed 7 bases, and the junction held 6 bases outside the gene matches. CDR3 residues: CASSWDRGLVGELFF. Here the CDR3 DNA reads TGTGCCAGCAGCTGGGACAGGGGGCTTGTCGGGGAGCTGTTTTTT. Full variable domain (rest looked up from reference TRBV2 and TRBJ2-2): EPEVTQTPSHQVTQMGQEVILRCVPISNHLYFYWYRQILGQKVEFLVSFYNNEISEKSEIFDDQFSVERPDGSNFTLKIRSTKLEDSAMYFCASSWDRGLVGELFFGEGSRLTVL.

The chain couples TRBV5-1 to TRBJ1-1; D is ambiguous. CDR3 length: 13 residues. Germline V lookup: CDR1 SGHRS, CDR2 YFSETQ. Trimming stripped 2 bases from V and 1 base from J, with 6 bases between. The DNA for the CDR3 is TGCGCCAGCAGCTTTGCGGAGAACACTGAAGCTTTCTTT. It yields the protein CASSFAENTEAFF.